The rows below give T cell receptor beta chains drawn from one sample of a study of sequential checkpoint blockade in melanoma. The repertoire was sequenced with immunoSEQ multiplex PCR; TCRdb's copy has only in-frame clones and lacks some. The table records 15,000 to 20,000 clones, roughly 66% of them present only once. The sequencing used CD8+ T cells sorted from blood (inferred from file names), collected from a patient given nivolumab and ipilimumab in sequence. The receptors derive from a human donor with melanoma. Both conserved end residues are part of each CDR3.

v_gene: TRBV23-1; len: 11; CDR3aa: CASPLLAEAFF
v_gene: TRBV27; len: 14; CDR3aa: CASSPEGHEYEQYF
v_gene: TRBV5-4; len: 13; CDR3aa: CASSWTGAYEQYF
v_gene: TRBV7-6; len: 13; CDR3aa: CASSSTGTGEAFF
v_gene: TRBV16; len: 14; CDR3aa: CASSQSRSDYGYTF
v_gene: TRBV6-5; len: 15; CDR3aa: CASSHGGGGSYEQYF
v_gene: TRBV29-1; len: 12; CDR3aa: CSDWAPNYGYTF
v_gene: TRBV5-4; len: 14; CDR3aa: CASSHDPTGNGYTF
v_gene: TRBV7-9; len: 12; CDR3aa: CASSPGGGEAFF
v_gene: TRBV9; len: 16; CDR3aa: CASSVGLGGNYNEQFF
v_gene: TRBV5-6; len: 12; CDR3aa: CASSFTGNEQYF
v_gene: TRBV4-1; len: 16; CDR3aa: CASSQDPGAESYEQYF
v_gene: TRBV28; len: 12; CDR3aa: CASSLSGFEQYF
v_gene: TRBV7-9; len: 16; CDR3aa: CASRQTGTDSYNEQFF
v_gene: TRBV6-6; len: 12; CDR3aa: CASTPDRHEQYF
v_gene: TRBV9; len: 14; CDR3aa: CASSVGLAPNEQFF